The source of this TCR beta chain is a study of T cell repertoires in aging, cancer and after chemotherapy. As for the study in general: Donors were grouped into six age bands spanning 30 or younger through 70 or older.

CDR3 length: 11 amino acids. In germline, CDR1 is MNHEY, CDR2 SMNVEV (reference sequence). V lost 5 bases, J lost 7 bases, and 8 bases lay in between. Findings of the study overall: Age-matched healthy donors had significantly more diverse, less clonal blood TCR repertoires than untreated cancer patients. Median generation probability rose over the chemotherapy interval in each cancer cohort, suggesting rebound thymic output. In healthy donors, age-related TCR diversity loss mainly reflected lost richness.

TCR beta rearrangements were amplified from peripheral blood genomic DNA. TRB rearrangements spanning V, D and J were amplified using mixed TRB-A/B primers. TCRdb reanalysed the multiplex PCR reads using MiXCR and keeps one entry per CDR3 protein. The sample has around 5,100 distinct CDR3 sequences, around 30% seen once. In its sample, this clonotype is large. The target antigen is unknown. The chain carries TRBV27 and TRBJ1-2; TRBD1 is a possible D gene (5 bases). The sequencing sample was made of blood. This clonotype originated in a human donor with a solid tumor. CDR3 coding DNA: TGTGCCAGCAGTCGCGGGGGTGGCTACACCTTC. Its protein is CASSRGGGYTF.